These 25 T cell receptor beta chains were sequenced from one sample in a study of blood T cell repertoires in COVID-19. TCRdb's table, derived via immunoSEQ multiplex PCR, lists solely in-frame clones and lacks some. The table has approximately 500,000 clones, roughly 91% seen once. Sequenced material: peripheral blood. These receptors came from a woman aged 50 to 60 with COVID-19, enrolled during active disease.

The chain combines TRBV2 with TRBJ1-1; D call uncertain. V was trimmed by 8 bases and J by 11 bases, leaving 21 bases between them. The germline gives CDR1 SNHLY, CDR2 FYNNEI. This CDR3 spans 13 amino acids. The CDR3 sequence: CASGSDGSSDAFF. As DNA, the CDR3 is TGTGCCAGCGGATCGGATGGGAGCTCGGACGCTTTCTTT.

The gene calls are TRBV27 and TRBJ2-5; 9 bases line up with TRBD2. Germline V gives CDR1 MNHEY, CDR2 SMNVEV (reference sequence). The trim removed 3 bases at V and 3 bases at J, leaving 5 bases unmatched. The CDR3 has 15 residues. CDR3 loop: CASSLAGGGEETQYF. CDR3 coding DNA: TGTGCCAGCAGTTTGGCGGGGGGGGGCGAAGAGACCCAGTACTTC.

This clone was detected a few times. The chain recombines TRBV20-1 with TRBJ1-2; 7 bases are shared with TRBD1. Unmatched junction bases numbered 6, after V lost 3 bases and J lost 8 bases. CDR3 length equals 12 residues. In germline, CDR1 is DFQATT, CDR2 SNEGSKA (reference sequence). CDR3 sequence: CSASLQGPGYTF. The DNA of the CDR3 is TGCAGTGCTAGTCTACAGGGGCCCGGCTACACCTTC.

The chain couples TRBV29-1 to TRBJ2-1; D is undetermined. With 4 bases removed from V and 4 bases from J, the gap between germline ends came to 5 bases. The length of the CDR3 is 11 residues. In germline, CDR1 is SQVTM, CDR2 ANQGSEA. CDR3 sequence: CSVALYNEQFF. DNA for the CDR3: TGCAGCGTTGCTCTTTACAATGAGCAGTTCTTC.

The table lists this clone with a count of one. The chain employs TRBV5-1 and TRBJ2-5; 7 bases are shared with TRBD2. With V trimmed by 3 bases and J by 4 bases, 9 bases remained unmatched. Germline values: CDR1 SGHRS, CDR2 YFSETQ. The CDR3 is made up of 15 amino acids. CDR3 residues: CASSWGSGRGETQYF. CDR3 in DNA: TGCGCCAGCAGCTGGGGGTCGGGGAGGGGAGAGACCCAGTACTTC.

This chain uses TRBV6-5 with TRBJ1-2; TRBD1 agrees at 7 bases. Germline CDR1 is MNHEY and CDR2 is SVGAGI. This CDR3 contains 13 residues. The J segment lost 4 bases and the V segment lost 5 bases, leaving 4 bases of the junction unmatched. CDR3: CASSTDRIYGYTF. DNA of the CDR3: TGTGCCAGCAGTACGGACAGGATCTATGGCTACACCTTC.

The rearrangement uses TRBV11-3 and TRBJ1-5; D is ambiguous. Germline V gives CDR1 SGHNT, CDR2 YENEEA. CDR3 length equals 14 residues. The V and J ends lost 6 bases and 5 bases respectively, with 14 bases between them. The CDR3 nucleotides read TGTGCCAGCAGAACACCGGACTGTTATCAGCCCCAGCATTTT. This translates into CASRTPDCYQPQHF. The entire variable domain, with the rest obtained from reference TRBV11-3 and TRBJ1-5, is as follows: EAGVVQSPRYKIIEKKQPVAFWCNPISGHNTLYWYLQNLGQGPELLIRYENEEAVDDSQLPKDRFSAERLKGVDSTLKIQPAELGDSAVYLCASRTPDCYQPQHFGDGTRLSIL.

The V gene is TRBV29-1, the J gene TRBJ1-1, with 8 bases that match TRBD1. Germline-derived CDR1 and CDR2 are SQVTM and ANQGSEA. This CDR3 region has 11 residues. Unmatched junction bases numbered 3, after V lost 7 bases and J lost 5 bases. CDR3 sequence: CSAGTGTEAFF. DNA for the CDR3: TGCAGCGCCGGGACAGGTACTGAAGCTTTCTTT.

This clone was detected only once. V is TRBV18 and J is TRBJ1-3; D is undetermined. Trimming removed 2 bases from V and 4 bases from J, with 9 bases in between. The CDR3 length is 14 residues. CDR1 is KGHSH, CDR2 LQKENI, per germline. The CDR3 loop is CASSPATLGNTIYF. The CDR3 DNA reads TGTGCCAGCTCACCAGCGACACTCGGAAACACCATATATTTT. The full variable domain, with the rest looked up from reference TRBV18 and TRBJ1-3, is NAGVMQNPRHLVRRRGQEARLRCSPMKGHSHVYWYRQLPEEGLKFMVYLQKENIIDESGMPKERFSAEFPKEGPSILRIQQVVRGDSAAYFCASSPATLGNTIYFGEGSWLTVV.

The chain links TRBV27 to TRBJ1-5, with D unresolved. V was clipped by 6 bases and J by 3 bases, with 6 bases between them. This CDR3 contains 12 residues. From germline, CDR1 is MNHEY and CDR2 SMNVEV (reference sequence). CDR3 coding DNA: TGTGCCAGCAGACAGACCAATCAGCCCCAGCATTTT. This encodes CASRQTNQPQHF.

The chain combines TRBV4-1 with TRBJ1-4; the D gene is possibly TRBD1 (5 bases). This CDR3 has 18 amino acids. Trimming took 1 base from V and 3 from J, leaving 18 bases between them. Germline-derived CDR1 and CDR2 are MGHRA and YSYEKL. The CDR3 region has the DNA TGCGCCAGCAGCCAAGTCGCAGGGCGATCGGGTCCTAATGAAAAACTGTTTTTT. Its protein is CASSQVAGRSGPNEKLFF.

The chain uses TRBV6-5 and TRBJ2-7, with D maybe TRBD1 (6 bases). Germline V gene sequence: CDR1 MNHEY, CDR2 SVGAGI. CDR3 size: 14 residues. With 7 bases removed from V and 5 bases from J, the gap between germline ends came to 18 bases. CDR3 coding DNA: TGTGCCAGCACGGTACAGGGTGCGGCCCACGAGCAGTACTTC. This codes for CASTVQGAAHEQYF.

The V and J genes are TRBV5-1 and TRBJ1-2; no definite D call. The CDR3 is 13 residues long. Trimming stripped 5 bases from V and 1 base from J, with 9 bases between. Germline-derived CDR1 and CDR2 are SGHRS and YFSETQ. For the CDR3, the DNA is TGCGCCAGCAGAAATGGCAGTAACTATGGCTACACCTTC. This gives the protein CASRNGSNYGYTF.

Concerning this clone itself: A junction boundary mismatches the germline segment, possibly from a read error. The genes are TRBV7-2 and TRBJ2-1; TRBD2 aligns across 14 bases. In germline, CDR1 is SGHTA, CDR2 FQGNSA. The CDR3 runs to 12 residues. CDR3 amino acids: CASSLGLAGGLF. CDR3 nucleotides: TGTGCCAGCAGCTTAGGACTAGCGGGGGGGCTCTTC.

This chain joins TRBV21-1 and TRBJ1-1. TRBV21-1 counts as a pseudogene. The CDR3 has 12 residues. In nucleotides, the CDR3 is TGTGCCAGCAGTCCTCCCGGCACTGAAGCTTTCTTT. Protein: CASSPPGTEAFF.

The CDR3, as DNA: TGTGCCAGCTCACCCCAGACACAAACCTACGAGCAGTACTTC. Its translation is CASSPQTQTYEQYF. This chain connects TRBV18 to TRBJ2-7; D remains ambiguous. CDR3 length: 14 residues. CDR1 is KGHSH, CDR2 LQKENI, per germline. V lost 3 bases, J lost 2 bases, and 11 bases lay in between.

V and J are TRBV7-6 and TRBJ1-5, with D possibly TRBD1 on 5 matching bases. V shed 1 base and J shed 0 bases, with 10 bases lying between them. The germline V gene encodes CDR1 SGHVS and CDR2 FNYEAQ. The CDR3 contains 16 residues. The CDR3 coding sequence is TGTGCCAGCAGCTTAGAGGGGCTCTATAGCAATCAGCCCCAGCATTTT. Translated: CASSLEGLYSNQPQHF.

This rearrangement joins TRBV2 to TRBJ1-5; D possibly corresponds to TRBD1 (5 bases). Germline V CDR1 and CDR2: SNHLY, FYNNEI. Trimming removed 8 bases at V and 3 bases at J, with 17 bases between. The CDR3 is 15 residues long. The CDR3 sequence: CASGLTETVNQPQHF. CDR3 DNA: TGTGCCAGCGGGCTGACAGAGACCGTCAATCAGCCCCAGCATTTT.

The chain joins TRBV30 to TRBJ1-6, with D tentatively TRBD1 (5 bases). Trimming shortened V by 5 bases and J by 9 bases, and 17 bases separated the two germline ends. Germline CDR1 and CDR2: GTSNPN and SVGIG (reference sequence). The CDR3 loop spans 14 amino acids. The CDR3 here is CAWGLGDSRSPLHF. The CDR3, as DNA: TGTGCCTGGGGCCTAGGGGACTCGCGTTCACCCCTCCACTTT. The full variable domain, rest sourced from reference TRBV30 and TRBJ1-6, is SQTIHQWPATLVQPVGSPLSLECTVEGTSNPNLYWYRQAAGRGLQLLFYSVGIGQISSEVPQNLSASRPQDRQFILSSKKLLLSDSGFYLCAWGLGDSRSPLHFGNGTRLTVT.

CDR3 residues: CASSHPADPTGGEEKLFF. As DNA, the CDR3 is TGTGCCAGCAGCCATCCCGCTGACCCGACAGGGGGCGAAGAAAAACTGTTTTTT. The rearrangement joins TRBV7-9 to TRBJ1-4; the match to TRBD1 covers 10 bases. Germline V gene sequence: CDR1 SEHNR, CDR2 FQNEAQ (reference sequence). The CDR3 extends over 18 amino acids. V shed 5 bases and J 8 bases; nucleotides not matched to a gene: 17.

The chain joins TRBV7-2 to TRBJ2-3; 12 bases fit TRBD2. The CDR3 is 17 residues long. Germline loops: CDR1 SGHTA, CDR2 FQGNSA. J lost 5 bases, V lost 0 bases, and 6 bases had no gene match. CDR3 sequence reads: CASSLAPVLAGGDTQYF. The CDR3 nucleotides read TGTGCCAGCAGCTTAGCGCCGGTACTAGCGGGGGGAGATACGCAGTATTTT.

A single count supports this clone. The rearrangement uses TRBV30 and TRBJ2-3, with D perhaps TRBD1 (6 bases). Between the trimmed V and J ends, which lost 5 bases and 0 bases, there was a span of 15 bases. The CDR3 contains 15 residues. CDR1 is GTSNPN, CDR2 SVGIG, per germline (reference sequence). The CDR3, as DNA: TGTGCCTGGGTCTCAGGGGCCCCTAGCACAGATACGCAGTATTTT. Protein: CAWVSGAPSTDTQYF.

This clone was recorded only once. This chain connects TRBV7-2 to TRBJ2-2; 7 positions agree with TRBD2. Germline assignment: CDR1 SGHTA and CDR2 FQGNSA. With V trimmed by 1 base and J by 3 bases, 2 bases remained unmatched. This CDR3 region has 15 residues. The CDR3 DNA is TGTGCCAGCAGCTTAGTGGGAGGGGACACCGGGGAGCTGTTTTTT. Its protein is CASSLVGGDTGELFF.

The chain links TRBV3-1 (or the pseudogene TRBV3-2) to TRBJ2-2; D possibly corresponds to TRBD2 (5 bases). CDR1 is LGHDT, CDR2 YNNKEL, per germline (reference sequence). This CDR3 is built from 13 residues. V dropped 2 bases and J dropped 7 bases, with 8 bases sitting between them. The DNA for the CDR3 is TGTGCCAGCAGCCAACGGGGAAGCGGGGAGCTGTTTTTT. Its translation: CASSQRGSGELFF.

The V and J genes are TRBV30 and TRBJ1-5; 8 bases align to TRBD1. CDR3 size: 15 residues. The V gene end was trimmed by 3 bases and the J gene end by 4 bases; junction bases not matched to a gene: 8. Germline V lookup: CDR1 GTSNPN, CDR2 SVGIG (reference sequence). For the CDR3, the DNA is TGTGCCTGGAGCGTTACTACAGGGGGGAATCAGCCCCAGCATTTT. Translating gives CAWSVTTGGNQPQHF.